The next 28 T cell receptor beta chains were all read from a single sample in a study of TIL therapy for anti-PD-1-resistant metastatic lung cancer. Time point here: pre-treatment sample, taken before nivolumab and TIL therapy. Most excised metastases sampled were pleural nodules or supraclavicular lymph nodes. Sequencing used immunoSEQ v3. Libraries were prepared by immunoSEQ multiplex PCR; TCRdb keeps only in-frame clonotypes and omits some of them. The sample holds about 7,500 clones; roughly 80% are singletons and the top ten take more than 6%. This specimen was tumor tissue, taken at baseline. All receptors come from a person aged 30 to 80 with non-small cell lung cancer.

V gene TRBV2 combines with J gene TRBJ2-7; D unclear. CDR3 size: 13 residues. V shed 7 bases and J shed 3 bases, with 13 bases lying between them. Germline V gene lookup returns CDR1 SNHLY and CDR2 FYNNEI. The CDR3 region is CASNVGSLYEQYF. CDR3 DNA: TGTGCCAGCAATGTCGGCAGCCTCTACGAGCAGTACTTC.

The gene calls are TRBV7-6 and TRBJ2-1; D gene uncertain. Germline lookup yields CDR1 SGHVS and CDR2 FNYEAQ. The CDR3 loop spans 15 amino acids. Deletions cut 1 base from V and 5 bases from J, with 12 bases between. CDR3: CASSLDAGLDNEQFF. The CDR3 DNA is TGTGCCAGCAGCTTAGATGCCGGCCTGGACAATGAGCAGTTCTTC.

Only a few counts were recorded for this clone. The chain is built from TRBV7-2 and TRBJ1-3; a possible D gene is TRBD1 (5 bases). The CDR3 covers 15 residues. Germline CDR1 SGHTA, CDR2 FQGNSA. V dropped 6 bases and J dropped 0 bases, with 12 bases sitting between them. The CDR3 coding sequence is TGTGCCAGCAGTTTGACAGCGGCCTCTGGAAACACCATATATTTT. This translates into CASSLTAASGNTIYF.

The V call is TRBV7-2, the J call TRBJ1-2; maybe TRBD1 (5 bases). The germline V gene has CDR1 SGHTA and CDR2 FQGNSA. V was cut by 5 bases and J by 7 bases, with 11 bases left in between. CDR3 length equals 12 residues. The CDR3 DNA reads TGTGCCAGCAGCCTCGCGGGGCCTGGCTACACCTTC. Translated, it gives CASSLAGPGYTF.

V and J are TRBV28 and TRBJ1-4; D may be TRBD1 (6 bases). CDR1 is MDHEN and CDR2 is SYDVKM in the germline V gene. The length of the CDR3 is 14 residues. The V end lost 3 bases, the J end lost 8 bases, and 13 bases lay between the germline ends. The CDR3 is CASSFTGLGEKLFF. CDR3 coding DNA: TGTGCCAGCAGTTTCACAGGGCTAGGAGAAAAACTGTTTTTT.

The rearrangement uses TRBV11-2 and TRBJ2-7; 10 bases are shared with TRBD1. The J segment lost 2 bases and the V segment lost 7 bases, leaving 5 bases of the junction unmatched. There are 14 residues in the CDR3. Germline V gene data show CDR1 as SGHAT and CDR2 as FQNNGV. CDR3 in DNA: TGTGCCAGCACCCCGGGACAGGGGACCTACGAGCAGTACTTC. This gives the protein CASTPGQGTYEQYF.

This clone is a singleton in its sample. V is TRBV28 and J is TRBJ2-7, with TRBD1 matching 7 bases. V lost 10 bases, J lost 7 bases, and 13 bases stayed unmatched. CDR3 length equals 13 residues. CDR1 and CDR2 (germline): MDHEN, SYDVKM. The CDR3 nucleotides are TGTGCCACCTCTAGAGGGGGCCCCGGGGAGCAGTACTTC. Its protein is CATSRGGPGEQYF.

The V call is TRBV9, the J call TRBJ2-1, with a possible D match to TRBD1 (6 bases). Germline CDR1 SGDLS, CDR2 YYNGEE. The CDR3 is 16 residues long. The V end lost 4 bases, the J end lost 3 bases, and 17 bases lay between the germline ends. CDR3 nucleotides: TGTGCCAGCAGCAACCGGTGGGGGCTGGTCTACAATGAGCAGTTCTTC. This codes for CASSNRWGLVYNEQFF.

The chain recombines TRBV4-3 with TRBJ2-3, with TRBD2 matching 10 bases. Germline V gene data show CDR1 as LGHNA and CDR2 as YSLEER. This CDR3 spans 17 amino acids. The V and J ends lost 5 bases and 1 base, in that order; junction bases with no gene match: 9. The CDR3 nucleotides read TGCGCCAGCAGCTTAAGCGGGGGGGCCTACGGCACAGATACGCAGTATTTT. The encoded protein is CASSLSGGAYGTDTQYF.

V gene TRBV6-5 combines with J gene TRBJ1-5; D call uncertain. Per the germline V gene, CDR1 is MNHEY and CDR2 is SVGAGI. The CDR3 runs to 11 residues. Trimming took 5 bases from V and 6 from J, leaving 5 bases between them. The CDR3 protein is CASSDLQPQHF. DNA of the CDR3: TGTGCCAGCAGTGACCTTCAGCCCCAGCATTTT.

This clone was recorded a few times. This sequence joins TRBV7-6 and TRBJ2-2; the D gene is possibly TRBD1 (6 bases). The length of the CDR3 is 19 residues. Trimming pared 4 bases from V and 1 base from J, leaving 22 bases between. CDR1 is SGHVS, CDR2 FNYEAQ, per germline. As DNA, the CDR3 is TGTGCCAGCAGCTCCCCCCTCAGGGGAGCCCTGATGAACACCGGGGAGCTGTTTTTT. It yields the protein CASSSPLRGALMNTGELFF.

The rearrangement uses TRBV9 and TRBJ2-5; D might be TRBD1 (6 bases). The ends were cut back, 2 bases at V and 2 bases at J, with 10 bases in the middle. Per germline, CDR1 SGDLS and CDR2 YYNGEE. CDR3 length: 14 residues. CDR3 amino acids: CASSVDRFQETQYF. The CDR3 region has the DNA TGTGCCAGCAGCGTCGACAGGTTTCAAGAGACCCAGTACTTC.

CDR3 in amino acids: CASSSPASRGETQYF. CDR3 coding DNA: TGTGCCAGCAGCTCCCCGGCTAGCAGAGGCGAGACCCAGTACTTC. V and J are TRBV5-6 and TRBJ2-5, with D possibly being TRBD2 (5 bases). CDR1 is SGHDT, CDR2 YYEEEE, per germline. The CDR3 covers 15 residues. The ends were cut back, 3 bases at V and 5 bases at J, with 17 bases in the middle. The full variable domain, in which reference TRBV5-6 and TRBJ2-5 provide the parts outside the CDR3, is DAGVTQSPTHLIKTRGQQVTLRCSPKSGHDTVSWYQQALGQGPQFIFQYYEEEERQRGNFPDRFSGHQFPNYSSELNVNALLLGDSALYLCASSSPASRGETQYFGPGTRLLVL.

As for this clone: This sample also contains other DNA sequences that code for the same CDR3. The rearrangement joins TRBV7-2 to TRBJ1-5; maybe TRBD1 (6 bases). CDR1 and CDR2 (germline): SGHTA, FQGNSA. The CDR3 loop spans 14 amino acids. With 6 bases removed from V and 6 bases from J, the gap between germline ends came to 15 bases. The chain's CDR3 is CASSRRGAGQPQHF. CDR3 bases: TGTGCCAGCAGTCGACGGGGGGCGGGTCAGCCCCAGCATTTT.

This clone was seen only once. The V gene is TRBV10-1, the J gene TRBJ1-4, with D perhaps matching TRBD1 (6 bases). There are 15 residues in the CDR3. Germline CDR1 and CDR2: WNHNN and SYGVQD (reference sequence). The V and J ends lost 3 bases and 4 bases respectively, with 12 bases between them. CDR3 sequence: CASSDSTGHNEKLFF. The CDR3 DNA is TGCGCCAGCAGTGACTCGACAGGCCATAATGAAAAACTGTTTTTT.

Within the sample, this clone is medium-sized. The chain combines TRBV4-2 with TRBJ2-7; TRBD2 matches at 8 bases. Germline V gene lookup returns CDR1 LGHNA and CDR2 YNFKEQ. The CDR3 has 14 residues. V trimming: 1 base; J trimming: 5 bases; junction bases outside the gene matches: 4. The CDR3, as DNA: TGTGCCAGCAGCCAAGTCGGGAGGGGGAACGAGCAGTACTTC. Its protein is CASSQVGRGNEQYF.

By sample share, this clone is large. The chain employs TRBV2 and TRBJ2-4; 8 nucleotides align to TRBD2. V dropped 2 bases and J dropped 2; count of bases not matched to a gene: 2. Germline lookup yields CDR1 SNHLY and CDR2 FYNNEI. The length of the CDR3 is 15 residues. The CDR3 coding sequence is TGTGCCAGCAGTGAACGGGGGGGTCCCAAAAACATTCAGTACTTC. Translation gives CASSERGGPKNIQYF.

V and J are TRBV9 and TRBJ2-5; D is perhaps TRBD2 (5 bases). With 3 bases removed from V and 5 bases from J, the gap between germline ends came to 14 bases. Germline lookup yields CDR1 SGDLS and CDR2 YYNGEE. The CDR3 loop spans 14 amino acids. The CDR3 DNA follows: TGTGCCAGCAGCGCCAGCGGAGCCGGCGAGACCCAGTACTTC. Protein sequence: CASSASGAGETQYF. Together with reference TRBV9 and TRBJ2-5, the CDR3 gives the full variable domain: DSGVTQTPKHLITATGQRVTLRCSPRSGDLSVYWYQQSLDQGLQFLIQYYNGEERAKGNILERFSAQQFPDLHSELNLSSLELGDSALYFCASSASGAGETQYFGPGTRLLVL.

J is TRBJ1-6 and V is TRBV6-5; 9 nucleotides line up with TRBD1. The J segment lost 11 bases and the V segment lost 6 bases, leaving 8 bases of the junction unmatched. The CDR3 totals 14 residues. The V gene's germline CDR1 is MNHEY and CDR2 SVGAGI. The CDR3 region has the DNA TGTGCCAGCAGATTGGACAGGGGTATCACACCCCTCCACTTT. Its translation: CASRLDRGITPLHF.

This clone was seen only a few times. The gene calls are TRBV10-3 and TRBJ1-5; D not certain. This CDR3 contains 12 residues. Germline V gives CDR1 ENHRY, CDR2 SYGVKD. V lost 11 bases and J lost 7, with 15 bases in between. Written as DNA, the CDR3 is TGTGCCGTAGGTTCGGGAGGGCAGCCCCAGCATTTT. Encoded protein: CAVGSGGQPQHF.

V usage is TRBV11-2 and J usage is TRBJ2-5; 10 positions match TRBD1. The V segment lost 5 bases and the J segment 5 bases; nucleotides outside the gene matches: 8. From germline, CDR1 is SGHAT and CDR2 FQNNGV. This CDR3 contains 15 residues. The CDR3 sequence is CASSGGTGDIETQYF. The CDR3 DNA sequence: TGTGCCAGCAGCGGAGGGACAGGGGATATCGAGACCCAGTACTTC.

The CDR3 DNA reads TGTGCCTGGAGTGGCGGGCGGAGCACCGGGGAGCTGTTTTTT. This codes for CAWSGGRSTGELFF. This sequence joins TRBV30 and TRBJ2-2; D is perhaps TRBD2 (5 bases). V shed 1 base and J shed 4 bases, with 10 bases lying between them. This CDR3 is built from 14 residues. In germline, CDR1 is GTSNPN, CDR2 SVGIG (reference sequence).

V usage is TRBV4-2 and J usage is TRBJ2-7; TRBD2 matches 10 bases. With 1 base clipped from V and 4 bases from J, the junction kept 7 bases outside the gene matches. CDR3 length equals 16 residues. CDR1 and CDR2 (germline): LGHNA, YNFKEQ. The CDR3 DNA follows: TGTGCCAGCAGCCAAGTGGCTAGCGGGAGTAAGTACGAGCAGTACTTC. Residues: CASSQVASGSKYEQYF.

This clone was observed a few times. J is TRBJ2-1 and V is TRBV11-1; 8 positions match TRBD1. Germline trimming cut 1 base from V and 10 bases from J; bases unmatched to any gene: 9. Germline values: CDR1 SGHAT, CDR2 FQDESV (reference sequence). This CDR3 comprises 15 residues. Here the CDR3 reads CASSLGGQAAREQFF. CDR3 nucleotide sequence: TGTGCCAGCAGCTTAGGGGGACAGGCGGCGCGGGAGCAGTTCTTC.

The chain employs TRBV5-1 and TRBJ2-3; TRBD2 matches 8 bases. J lost 4 bases, V lost 1 base, and 5 bases had no gene match. CDR3 length: 15 residues. CDR1 and CDR2 from the germline V gene are SGHRS and YFSETQ. DNA of the CDR3: TGCGCCAGCAGCTTGAGGGGACTAGGCCCAGATACGCAGTATTTT. This gives the protein CASSLRGLGPDTQYF.

The CDR3 here is CASSQQGADNSPLHF. CDR3 in DNA: TGTGCCAGCTCACAACAGGGGGCCGATAATTCACCCCTCCACTTT. The chain carries TRBV18 and TRBJ1-6; 9 bases agree with TRBD1. V lost 4 bases to trimming and J lost 5 bases; unmatched junction nucleotides: 3. Germline V gene sequence: CDR1 KGHSH, CDR2 LQKENI. The CDR3 spans 15 residues.

This CDR3 reads CASSSPVGSGAETQYF. In DNA, the CDR3 is TGTGCCAGCAGTTCACCGGTTGGCAGCGGGGCGGAGACCCAGTACTTC. The chain couples TRBV27 to TRBJ2-5, with 7 bases lining up with TRBD2. Trimming removed 4 bases from V and 5 bases from J; junction bases left unmatched: 13. Germline CDR1 and CDR2: MNHEY and SMNVEV (reference sequence). CDR3 length equals 16 residues.

The chain links TRBV4-1 to TRBJ2-7; tentatively, D is TRBD1 or TRBD2 (6 bases each). Looked up from germline, CDR1 is MGHRA and CDR2 is YSYEKL. V was shortened by 0 bases and J by 0 bases, with 21 bases between the two germline ends. There are 19 residues in the CDR3. Written as DNA, the CDR3 is TGCGCCAGCAGCCAAGATCTATTCAGACTAGGGACATACTCCTACGAGCAGTACTTC. Amino acids: CASSQDLFRLGTYSYEQYF.